Listed here are 26 T cell receptor beta chains from one sample, sequenced in a study of OX40 agonist ivuxolimab in advanced cancers. Data came from immunoSEQ multiplex PCR; TCRdb stores just in-frame clones and leaves some out. There are around 29,000 clones in the sample; approximately 93% occur only once, and roughly 10% lies in the top ten. This specimen consisted of CD4+ or CD8+ T cells sorted from blood, obtained in a trial of the OX40 agonist ivuxolimab. The receptors were gathered from an adult with an advanced solid tumor such as melanoma, head and neck, liver or kidney cancer.

For this clone: One junction end does not reproduce the germline sequence, and a read error may be involved. The CDR3 is CASSSLGSSHEQYF. CDR3 DNA: TGTGCCAGCAGTTCCCTCGGGAGCTCCCACGAGCAGTACTTC. This sequence joins TRBV27 and TRBJ2-7; D perhaps matches TRBD2 (6 bases). Germline V gene sequence: CDR1 MNHEY, CDR2 SMNVEV (reference sequence). The CDR3 has 14 amino acids.

The rearrangement links TRBV25-1 to TRBJ2-7; D gene unclear. V dropped 3 bases and J dropped 0 bases, with 6 bases sitting between them. Germline V gene sequence: CDR1 MGHDK, CDR2 SYGVNS. The CDR3 spans 13 residues. For the CDR3, the DNA is TGTGCCAGCAGTGATCTGGGCTCCTACGAGCAGTACTTC. Protein product: CASSDLGSYEQYF.

The chain links TRBV5-4 to TRBJ1-2, with D perhaps matching TRBD1 (6 bases). The CDR3 consists of 15 residues. CDR1 and CDR2 (germline): SGHNT, YYREEE (reference sequence). Trimming shortened V by 3 bases and J by 0 bases, and 12 bases separated the two germline ends. CDR3 amino acids: CASSSQDRSNYGYTF. In DNA form, the CDR3 reads TGTGCCAGCAGCTCCCAGGACAGATCTAACTATGGCTACACCTTC.

This clone was recorded only once. V and J are TRBV19 and TRBJ2-1; no reliable D call. V dropped 1 base and J dropped 5 bases, with 6 bases sitting between them. The CDR3 sequence is 13 residues long. Germline CDR1 LNHDA, CDR2 SQIVND (reference sequence). The DNA of the CDR3 is TGTGCCAGTAGTATAGCGCTCCACAATGAGCAGTTCTTC. Its protein is CASSIALHNEQFF.

This clone has a single count. This chain's CDR3 is CASSFLGGNEQFF. The CDR3 coding sequence is TGTGCCAGCAGTTTCCTCGGAGGGAATGAGCAGTTCTTC. The rearrangement joins TRBV28 to TRBJ2-1, with D tentatively TRBD2 (6 bases). Germline CDR1 reads MDHEN; CDR2 reads SYDVKM. The CDR3 spans 13 residues. Trimming took 3 bases from V and 7 from J, leaving 10 bases between them.

This chain uses TRBV18 with TRBJ1-1; a possible D gene is TRBD1 (5 bases). Trimming cost V 2 bases and J 4 bases, with 11 bases left between them. CDR1 KGHSH and CDR2 LQKENI come from the germline V gene. CDR3 size: 14 residues. The DNA of the CDR3 is TGTGCCAGCTCACCAGGGGGGTTGGTCACTGAAGCTTTCTTT. It is translated as CASSPGGLVTEAFF.

This clone was detected once. J is TRBJ2-1 and V is TRBV27; 8 nucleotides match TRBD2. CDR3 length: 14 amino acids. In germline, CDR1 is MNHEY, CDR2 SMNVEV (reference sequence). The V gene end was trimmed by 0 bases and the J gene end by 5 bases; junction bases not matched to a gene: 0. This CDR3 reads CASSLSSGDNEQFF. CDR3 DNA: TGTGCCAGCAGTTTATCTAGCGGGGACAATGAGCAGTTCTTC.

Of note for this clone: Sequence at one end of the junction differs from germline and may be a read error. CDR3 nucleotide sequence: TGTGCCAGCAGCCCACAGGGCCCTTTC. This encodes CASSPQGPF. This sequence joins TRBV7-6 and TRBJ1-2; perhaps TRBD1 as D (6 bases). This CDR3 spans 9 amino acids. Per the germline V gene, CDR1 is SGHVS and CDR2 is FNYEAQ.

The V gene is TRBV7-8, the J gene TRBJ1-1, with TRBD1 as a possible D gene (5 bases). The CDR3 is 13 residues long. V lost 1 base and J lost 5, with 8 bases in between. Germline V CDR1 and CDR2: SGHVS, FQNEAQ. In DNA form, the CDR3 reads TGTGCCAGCAGCTTAGGGGGGGGGACTGAAGCTTTCTTT. It encodes CASSLGGGTEAFF.

The chain has TRBV11-3 and TRBJ1-1; TRBD1 might be the D (6 bases). V lost 5 bases, J lost 5 bases, and 12 bases lay in between. The CDR3 is 13 residues long. Germline CDR1 is SGHNT and CDR2 is YENEEA. CDR3 protein: CASSLRGGTEAFF. DNA for the CDR3: TGTGCCAGCAGCCTCAGGGGAGGGACTGAAGCTTTCTTT.

V gene TRBV19 combines with J gene TRBJ2-7, with no clear D. The V and J ends lost 3 bases and 5 bases respectively, with 14 bases between them. CDR1 LNHDA and CDR2 SQIVND come from the germline V gene (reference sequence). The CDR3 has 14 amino acids. The CDR3 region is CASSIKPATDEQYF. DNA of the CDR3: TGTGCCAGTAGTATTAAACCGGCGACCGACGAGCAGTACTTC.

This chain links TRBV2 with TRBJ1-4, with 10 bases matching TRBD1. The length of the CDR3 is 14 residues. Trimming took 4 bases from V and 8 from J; bases not matched to a gene: 4. Germline values: CDR1 SNHLY, CDR2 FYNNEI. CDR3 loop: CASSAGQGLEKLFF. Here the CDR3 DNA reads TGTGCCAGCAGTGCGGGACAGGGGCTCGAAAAACTGTTTTTT.

This chain uses TRBV30 with TRBJ1-2; no reliable D call. The V gene lost 3 bases and the J gene lost 1 base, with 21 bases spanning the gap. Germline-derived CDR1 and CDR2 are GTSNPN and SVGIG (reference sequence). This CDR3 region has 17 residues. The CDR3 reads CAWSLTEGFTLNYGYTF. Here the CDR3 DNA reads TGTGCCTGGAGCTTAACAGAGGGCTTCACCCTTAACTATGGCTACACCTTC.

The chain recombines TRBV29-1 with TRBJ1-2; D not certain. The germline V gene has CDR1 SQVTM and CDR2 ANQGSEA. V was shortened by 7 bases and J by 4 bases, with 19 bases between the two germline ends. This CDR3 comprises 14 residues. CDR3 residues: CSAETSDVFYGYTF. For the CDR3, the DNA is TGCAGCGCCGAGACTTCGGACGTCTTCTATGGCTACACCTTC. Using reference TRBV29-1 and TRBJ1-2 for the parts outside the CDR3, the full variable domain is SAVISQKPSRDICQRGTSLTIQCQVDSQVTMMFWYRQQPGQSLTLIATANQGSEATYESGFVIDKFPISRPNLTFSTLTVSNMSPEDSSIYLCSAETSDVFYGYTFGSGTRLTVV.

The rearrangement joins TRBV6-1 to TRBJ2-7; D is perhaps TRBD1 (6 bases). The V and J ends lost 3 bases and 2 bases respectively, with 26 bases between them. The CDR3 is 19 residues long. Germline V gives CDR1 MNHNS, CDR2 SASEGT. In DNA, the CDR3 is TGTGCCAGCAGTGATCCCCCTTTAATTATGGACAGACTCACCTACGAGCAGTACTTC. It yields the protein CASSDPPLIMDRLTYEQYF.

The count of this clone is one. The chain employs TRBV6-5 and TRBJ1-2; D gene unclear. Trimming took off 2 bases at V and 7 bases at J, with 8 bases between the two ends. The CDR3 extends over 12 amino acids. Germline CDR1 is MNHEY and CDR2 is SVGAGI. CDR3 in amino acids: CASSYDGLGYTF. The CDR3 DNA is TGTGCCAGCAGTTACGATGGGCTTGGCTACACCTTC.

Concerning this clone: The same CDR3 also results from other DNA sequences found in this sample. The chain is built from TRBV7-2 and TRBJ2-7; D gene unclear. This CDR3 has 13 residues. Between the trimmed V and J ends, which lost 2 bases and 0 bases, there was a span of 5 bases. CDR1 is SGHTA and CDR2 is FQGNSA in the germline V gene. The CDR3 DNA sequence: TGTGCCAGCAGCTTACCGAGCTCCTACGAGCAGTACTTC. Encoded protein: CASSLPSSYEQYF.

The CDR3 loop is CASSFRVLGYGYTF. CDR3 coding DNA: TGTGCCAGCAGCTTCAGGGTTCTAGGCTATGGCTACACCTTC. The chain has TRBV5-8 and TRBJ1-2; D possibly corresponds to TRBD1 (5 bases). Germline V gene data show CDR1 as SGHTS and CDR2 as YDEGEE. V lost 2 bases to trimming and J lost 4 bases, with 12 bases between them. CDR3 length: 14 residues.

The chain recombines TRBV16 with TRBJ2-7; either TRBD1 or TRBD2 may fit D (5 bases each). The CDR3 has 16 residues. The V end lost 3 bases, the J end lost 0 bases, and 15 bases lay between the germline ends. CDR1 KGHSY and CDR2 FQNENV come from the germline V gene. CDR3 amino acids: CASSQVLEGSSYEQYF. CDR3 DNA sequence: TGTGCCAGCAGCCAGGTTCTTGAGGGGAGCTCCTACGAGCAGTACTTC.

The rearrangement joins TRBV7-6 to TRBJ2-7; no reliable D call. V gave up 1 base and J gave up 0 bases, with 7 bases separating them. Looked up from germline, CDR1 is SGHVS and CDR2 is FNYEAQ. CDR3 length: 14 amino acids. The CDR3 is CASSLERSSYEQYF. In DNA form, the CDR3 reads TGTGCCAGCAGCTTAGAACGGAGCTCCTACGAGCAGTACTTC.

The chain uses TRBV14 and TRBJ2-1; D gene unclear. The CDR3 runs 14 residues. Trimming took off 4 bases at V and 5 bases at J, with 12 bases between the two ends. Germline loops: CDR1 SGHDN, CDR2 FVKESK. The CDR3 DNA reads as TGTGCCAGCAGCCTTTTCAAACGGGACAATGAGCAGTTCTTC. This encodes CASSLFKRDNEQFF.

The chain carries TRBV10-3 and TRBJ2-4; a possible D gene is TRBD1 (6 bases). Deletions cut 0 bases from V and 7 bases from J, with 16 bases between. Germline V gene lookup returns CDR1 ENHRY and CDR2 SYGVKD. The CDR3 is made up of 16 amino acids. In nucleotides, the CDR3 is TGTGCCATCAGTGAGTCGTTAGGACAGCCTGGGAACATTCAGTACTTC. Translating it yields CAISESLGQPGNIQYF.

The rearrangement joins TRBV28 to TRBJ2-7; D may be TRBD1 or TRBD2 (5 bases each). With 5 bases removed from V and 0 bases from J, the gap between germline ends came to 8 bases. Germline CDR1 MDHEN, CDR2 SYDVKM. This CDR3 is 13 amino acids long. CDR3 coding DNA: TGTGCCAGCAGTCGGGACGCCTCCTACGAGCAGTACTTC. It translates to CASSRDASYEQYF.

CDR3 region: CASTEHGQNTGELFF. The CDR3 coding sequence is TGTGCCAGCACCGAACATGGACAGAACACCGGGGAGCTGTTTTTT. V and J are TRBV27 and TRBJ2-2; TRBD1 is a possible D gene (5 bases). CDR1 is MNHEY, CDR2 SMNVEV, per germline (reference sequence). Trimming cost V 7 bases and J 1 base, with 13 bases left between them. The CDR3 is 15 residues long.

The V call is TRBV10-3, the J call TRBJ2-7; the D is unclear. The CDR3 extends over 11 amino acids. Germline-derived CDR1 and CDR2 are ENHRY and SYGVKD. V was pared by 9 bases and J by 4 bases, with 10 bases between. This CDR3 is CAILPKYEQYF. In DNA, the CDR3 is TGTGCCATTTTACCGAAGTACGAGCAGTACTTC.

The CDR3 bases are TGTGCCAGCACCCAGGTCGGGTCCTCCTACGAGCAGTACTTC. Its translation is CASTQVGSSYEQYF. V and J are TRBV6-5 and TRBJ2-5; the D is unclear. The last part of the DNA fits TRBJ2-7 better; the J call may be wrong. CDR1 and CDR2 (germline): MNHEY, SVGAGI. The CDR3 is 14 residues long.